Detailed here is one T cell receptor beta chain. CDR3 length: 14 amino acids. Germline values: CDR1 SGHNT, CDR2 YYREEE (reference sequence). The V gene lost 1 base and the J gene lost 9 bases, with 16 bases spanning the gap. Original methodology: Amplification of reference gene primers was used by the study to estimate nucleated cell counts. The assay was immunoSEQ multiplex PCR, and TCRdb's table has in-frame clones only and misses some. V and J calls and clone size are given by that table; D and trimming were obtained from the DNA. The sample carries roughly 440,000 clones, approximately 90% recorded once. Seattle participants joined during active infection and were tracked over time. The source of the sample is a study of blood T cell repertoires in COVID-19. Study-level information: PBMCs, B-cell-depleted T cells, or T cells provided the cDNA or gDNA that made up the material.

The sample taken for sequencing was peripheral blood. The rearrangement joins TRBV5-4 to TRBJ2-5, with a weak D call TRBD1 (5 bases). This receptor was obtained from a woman in her forties or fifties with COVID-19, enrolled during active disease. The CDR3 DNA follows: TGTGCCAGCAGCTTGCAAGGCCCTCAAGGGGCCCAGTACTTC. It codes for CASSLQGPQGAQYF. Full variable domain (outside the CDR3, taken from reference TRBV5-4 and TRBJ2-5): ETGVTQSPTHLIKTRGQQVTLRCSSQSGHNTVSWYQQALGQGPQFIFQYYREEENGRGNFPPRFSGLQFPNYSSELNVNALELDDSALYLCASSLQGPQGAQYFGPGTRLLVL.